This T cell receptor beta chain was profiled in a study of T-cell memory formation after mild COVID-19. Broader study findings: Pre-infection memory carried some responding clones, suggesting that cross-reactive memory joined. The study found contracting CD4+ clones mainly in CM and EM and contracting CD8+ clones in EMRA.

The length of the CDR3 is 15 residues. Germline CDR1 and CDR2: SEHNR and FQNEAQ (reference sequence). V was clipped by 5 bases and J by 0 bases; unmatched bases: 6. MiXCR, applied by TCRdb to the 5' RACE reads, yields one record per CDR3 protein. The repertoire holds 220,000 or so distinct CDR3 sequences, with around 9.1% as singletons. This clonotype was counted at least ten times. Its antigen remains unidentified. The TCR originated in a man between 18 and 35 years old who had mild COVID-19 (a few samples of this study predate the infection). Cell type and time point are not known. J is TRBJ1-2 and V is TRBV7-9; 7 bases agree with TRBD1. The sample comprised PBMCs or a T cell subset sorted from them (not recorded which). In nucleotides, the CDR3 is TGTGCCAGCAGCCTCCGAGGGACAGCTAACTATGGCTACACCTTC. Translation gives CASSLRGTANYGYTF. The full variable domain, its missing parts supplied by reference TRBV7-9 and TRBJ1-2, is DTGVSQNPRHKITKRGQNVTFRCDPISEHNRLYWYRQTLGQGPEFLTYFQNEAQLEKSRLLSDRFSAERPKGSFSTLEIQRTEQGDSAMYLCASSLRGTANYGYTFGSGTRLTVV.